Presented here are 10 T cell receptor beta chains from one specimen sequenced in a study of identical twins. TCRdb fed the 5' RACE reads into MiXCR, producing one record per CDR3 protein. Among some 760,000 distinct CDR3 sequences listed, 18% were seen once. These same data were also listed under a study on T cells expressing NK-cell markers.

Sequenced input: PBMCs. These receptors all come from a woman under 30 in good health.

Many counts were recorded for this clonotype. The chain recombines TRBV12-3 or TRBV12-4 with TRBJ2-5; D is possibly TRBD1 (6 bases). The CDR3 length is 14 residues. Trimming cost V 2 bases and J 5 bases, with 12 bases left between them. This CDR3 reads CASSLSRGMETQYF. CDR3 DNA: TGTGCCAGCAGTTTAAGCAGGGGCATGGAGACCCAGTACTTC.

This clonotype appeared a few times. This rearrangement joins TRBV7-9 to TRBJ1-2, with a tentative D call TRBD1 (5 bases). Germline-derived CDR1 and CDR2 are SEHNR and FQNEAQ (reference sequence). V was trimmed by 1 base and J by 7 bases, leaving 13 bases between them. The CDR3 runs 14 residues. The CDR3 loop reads CASSLVAGNRGYTF. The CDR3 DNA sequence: TGTGCCAGCAGCTTAGTTGCAGGGAATCGTGGCTACACCTTC.

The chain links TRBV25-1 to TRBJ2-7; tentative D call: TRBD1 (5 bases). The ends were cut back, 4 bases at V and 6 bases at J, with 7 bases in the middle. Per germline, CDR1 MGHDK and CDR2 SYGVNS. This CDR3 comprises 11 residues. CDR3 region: CASSGQIEQYF. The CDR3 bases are TGTGCCAGCAGTGGACAGATCGAGCAGTACTTC.

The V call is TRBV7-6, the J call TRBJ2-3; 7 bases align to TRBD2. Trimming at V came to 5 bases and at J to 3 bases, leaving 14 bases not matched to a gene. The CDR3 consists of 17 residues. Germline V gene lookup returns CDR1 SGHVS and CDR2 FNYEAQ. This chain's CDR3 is CASSPGDYPVGTDTQYF. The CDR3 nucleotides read TGTGCCAGCAGCCCGGGGGACTACCCAGTCGGGACAGATACGCAGTATTTT.

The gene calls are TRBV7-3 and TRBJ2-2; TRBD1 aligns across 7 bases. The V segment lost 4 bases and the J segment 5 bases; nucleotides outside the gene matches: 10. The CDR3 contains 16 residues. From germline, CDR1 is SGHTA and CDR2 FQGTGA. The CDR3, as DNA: TGTGCCAGCAGCTCAGGCCGACAGGGATGGACCGGGGAGCTGTTTTTT. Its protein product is CASSSGRQGWTGELFF. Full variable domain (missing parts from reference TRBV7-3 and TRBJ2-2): GAGVSQTPSNKVTEKGKYVELRCDPISGHTALYWYRQSLGQGPEFLIYFQGTGAADDSGLPNDRFFAVRPEGSVSTLKIQRTERGDSAVYLCASSSGRQGWTGELFFGEGSRLTVL.

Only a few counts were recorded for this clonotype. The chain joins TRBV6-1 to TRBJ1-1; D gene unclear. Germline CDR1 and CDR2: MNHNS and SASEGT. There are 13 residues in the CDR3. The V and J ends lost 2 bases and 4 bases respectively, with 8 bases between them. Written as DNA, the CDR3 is TGTGCCAGCAGTGAAATCGGGGTCACTGAAGCTTTCTTT. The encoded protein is CASSEIGVTEAFF.

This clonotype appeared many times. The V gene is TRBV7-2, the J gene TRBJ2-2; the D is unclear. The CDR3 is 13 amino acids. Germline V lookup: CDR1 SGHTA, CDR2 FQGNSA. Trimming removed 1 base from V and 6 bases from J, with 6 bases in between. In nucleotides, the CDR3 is TGTGCCAGCAGCTTAGAGCTACCCGGGGAGCTGTTTTTT. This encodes CASSLELPGELFF. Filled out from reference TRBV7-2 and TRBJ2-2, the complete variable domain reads GAGVSQSPSNKVTEKGKDVELRCDPISGHTALYWYRQSLGQGLEFLIYFQGNSAPDKSGLPSDRFSAERTGGSVSTLTIQRTQQEDSAVYLCASSLELPGELFFGEGSRLTVL.

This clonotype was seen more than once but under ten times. The CDR3 DNA sequence: TGCAGTGCCTCCCCGGGATTAAGTCCCAATGAGCAGTTCTTC. This encodes CSASPGLSPNEQFF. V is TRBV20-1 and J is TRBJ2-1, with TRBD2 as a possible D gene (5 bases). V lost 6 bases to trimming and J lost 6 bases, with 18 bases between them. Germline CDR1 reads DFQATT; CDR2 reads SNEGSKA (reference sequence). CDR3 size: 14 residues.

CDR3 nucleotide sequence: TGCAGTACGCAGATGGGACAGCTTTATGGCTACACCTTC. Amino acid sequence: CSTQMGQLYGYTF. The chain joins TRBV20-1 to TRBJ1-2; 7 positions match TRBD1. The CDR3 is made up of 13 amino acids. In germline, CDR1 is DFQATT, CDR2 SNEGSKA (reference sequence). V shed 8 bases, J shed 5 bases, and the junction held 11 bases outside the gene matches.

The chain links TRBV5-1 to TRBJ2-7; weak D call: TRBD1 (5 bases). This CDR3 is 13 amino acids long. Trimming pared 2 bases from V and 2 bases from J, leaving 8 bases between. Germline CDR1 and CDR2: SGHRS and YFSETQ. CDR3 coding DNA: TGCGCCAGCAGCTTCACAGGTACCTACGAGCAGTACTTC. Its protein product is CASSFTGTYEQYF.